The 9 T cell receptor beta chains reported below all come from one sample, sequenced in a study of CD8+ T cells in alopecia areata. Researchers sorted pooled cutaneous lymph node cells on the basis of CD4, CD8alpha, NKG2D, NKG2ACE and other markers. TCR sequencing used cDNA made by reverse transcription of extracted RNA. Clones were sequenced by immunoSEQ multiplex PCR, and TCRdb holds only the in-frame ones, with some missing. The table lists approximately 300,000 clones, with no singletons. What was sequenced was CD4+ T cells sorted from a lymph node. The receptors shown here come from a C3H/HeJ mouse with alopecia areata. These mice share the MHC haplotype H2-k.

A note on this clone: Germline and genes: mouse. Read data end 4 residues before the CDR3 end; the end is taken from the germline J gene. The chain joins TRBV13-2 to TRBJ2-2; 9 positions agree with TRBD2. This CDR3 is built from 13 residues. Germline CDR1 and CDR2: NNHNN and SYGAGS (reference sequence). The V gene end was trimmed by 6 bases and the J gene end by 4 bases; junction bases not matched to a gene: 1. CDR3 DNA, as far as it was read: TGTGCCAGCGCCTGGGGGGGCACCGGG. Translation: CASAWGGTG. Given in full, the CDR3 is CASAWGGTGQLYF.

With regard to this clone: Genes here carry mouse names. The read stops 4 residues short of the end of the CDR3; the missing end is completed from the germline J gene. Within the sample, other DNA sequences also encode this same CDR3. J is TRBJ2-3 and V is TRBV19, with 7 bases lining up with TRBD2. V lost 2 bases and J lost 0; bases outside the gene matches: 3. The CDR3 extends over 15 amino acids. CDR1 FNHDT and CDR2 SITEND come from the germline V gene (reference sequence). This chain's CDR3 is CASSISGGSAETLYF. CDR3 DNA (partial): TGTGCCAGCAGTATCTCTGGGGGTAGTGCAGAA.

This clone was picked up a small number of times. All gene names here are mouse names. The sequenced fragment ends 4 residues before the CDR3 boundary, so the rest is inferred from the germline J gene. The genes are TRBV13-2 and TRBJ2-3, with TRBD2 matching over 9 bases. Germline V CDR1 and CDR2: NNHNN, SYGAGS (reference sequence). V lost 0 bases to trimming and J lost 3 bases; unmatched junction nucleotides: 5. The CDR3 is 16 amino acids. This CDR3 reads CASGDVWGGRAETLYF. CDR3 DNA, as far as it was read: TGTGCCAGCGGTGATGTCTGGGGGGGTCGGGCAGAA.

In this sample, this clone turned up a few times. Gene names are the mouse ones. The CDR3 extends 4 residues past the end of the read, so its final part is completed from the germline J gene. The chain is built from TRBV31 and TRBJ1-1; D unclear. Germline values: CDR1 GKSSPN, CDR2 SITVG. The CDR3 has 9 residues. The part of the CDR3 DNA that was read is TGTGCCTGGAGTCTA. Protein: CAWSL. The whole CDR3 is CAWSLEVFF.

A few counts support this clone. The listed genes are named as in mouse. The sample has other DNA sequences that encode this CDR3 too. CDR3 bases read: TGTGCCAGCACCGGGACTGGGGGTAGTGCAGAA. Translation gives CASTGTGGSAE. The CDR3 as a whole reads CASTGTGGSAETLYF. The chain has TRBV19 and TRBJ2-3; 11 bases align to TRBD2. The read terminates 4 residues before the CDR3 end, so the remaining end is supplied by the germline J gene. The ends lost 6 bases at V and 0 bases at J; junction bases unmatched: 3. The germline V gene has CDR1 FNHDT and CDR2 SITEND (reference sequence). This CDR3 is built from 15 residues.

Details on this clone: Mouse gene names and germline throughout. With the read ending 4 residues before the CDR3 end, the germline J gene is used to fill in that end. The V gene is TRBV13-1, the J gene TRBJ1-1; D unclear. The length of the CDR3 is 13 residues. V was shortened by 4 bases and J by 1 base, with 8 bases between the two germline ends. From germline, CDR1 is NSHNY and CDR2 SYGAGN. The part of the CDR3 DNA that was read is TGTGCCAGCAGTCAGGAGGGAAACACA. This codes for CASSQEGNT. The full-length CDR3 reads as CASSQEGNTEVFF.

This clone has just a few counts. The gene names given are mouse names. The read finishes 4 residues shy of the CDR3 end, and the germline J gene is used to complete it. The chain recombines TRBV13-1 with TRBJ2-7; no firm D call. Germline lookup yields CDR1 NSHNY and CDR2 SYGAGN. This CDR3 is 10 amino acids long. CDR3 residues: CASSINEQYF. Incomplete CDR3 DNA: TGTGCCAGCAGCATAAAT.

About this clone itself: Gene and germline names: mouse. The sequenced fragment ends 4 residues before the CDR3 boundary, so the rest is inferred from the germline J gene. V usage is TRBV5 and J usage is TRBJ2-5, with D unclear. With 1 base removed from V and 0 bases from J, the gap between germline ends came to 5 bases. CDR3 length: 14 amino acids. Germline lookup yields CDR1 LGHNA and CDR2 YNLKQL (reference sequence). The CDR3 spells CASSQVSNQDTQYF. CDR3 bases read: TGTGCCAGCAGCCAAGTCAGTAACCAAGAC.

This clone was seen a handful of times. Each gene name is a mouse one. The sequenced part of the CDR3 DNA is TGCACCTGCAGTGCAGAACAGGGCCTCGTTGCT. It is translated as CTCSAEQGLVA. The CDR3 reads in full as CTCSAEQGLVAEQFF. This chain uses TRBV1 with TRBJ2-1; D is perhaps TRBD1 (6 bases). The CDR3 goes on 4 residues after the read ends, and that part is filled in from the germline J gene. The CDR3 has 15 residues. Trimming took off 0 bases at V and 6 bases at J, with 12 bases between the two ends. Per the germline V gene, CDR1 is NSQYPW and CDR2 is LRSPGD (reference sequence).